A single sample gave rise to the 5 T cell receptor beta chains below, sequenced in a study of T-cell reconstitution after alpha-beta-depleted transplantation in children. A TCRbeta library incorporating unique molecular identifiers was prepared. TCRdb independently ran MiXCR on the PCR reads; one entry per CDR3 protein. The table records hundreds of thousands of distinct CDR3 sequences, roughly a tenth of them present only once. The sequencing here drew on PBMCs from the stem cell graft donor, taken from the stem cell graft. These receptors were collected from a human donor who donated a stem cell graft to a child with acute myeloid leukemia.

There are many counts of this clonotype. The CDR3 is CASSAGTSGRRYEQYF. The CDR3 DNA follows: TGTGCCAGCAGTGCCGGGACTAGCGGGAGGAGGTACGAGCAGTACTTC. The chain carries TRBV7-8 and TRBJ2-7, with 15 bases that match TRBD2. V shed 6 bases and J 4 bases; nucleotides not matched to a gene: 7. The CDR3 sequence is 16 residues long. CDR1 and CDR2 (germline): SGHVS, FQNEAQ.

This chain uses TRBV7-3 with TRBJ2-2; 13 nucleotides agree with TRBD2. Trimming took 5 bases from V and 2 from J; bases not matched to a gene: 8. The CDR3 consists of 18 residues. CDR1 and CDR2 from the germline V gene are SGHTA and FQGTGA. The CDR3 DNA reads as TGTGCCAGCAGCCCCCGGACTAGCGGGAGCCTTAACACCGGGGAGCTGTTTTTT. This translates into CASSPRTSGSLNTGELFF.

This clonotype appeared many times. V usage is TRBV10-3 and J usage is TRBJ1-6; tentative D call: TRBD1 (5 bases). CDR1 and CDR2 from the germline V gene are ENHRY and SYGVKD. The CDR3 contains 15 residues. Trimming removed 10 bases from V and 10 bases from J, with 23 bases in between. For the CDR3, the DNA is TGTGCCAGCGACCAATTGGGGGTAGGAGGATCACCCCTCCACTTT. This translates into CASDQLGVGGSPLHF.

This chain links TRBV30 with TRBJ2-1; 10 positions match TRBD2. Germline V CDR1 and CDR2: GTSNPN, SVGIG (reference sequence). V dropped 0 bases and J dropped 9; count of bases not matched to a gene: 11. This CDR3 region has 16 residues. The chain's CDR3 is CAWSVLSGRALSEQFF. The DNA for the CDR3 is TGTGCCTGGAGTGTACTGAGCGGGAGGGCCCTCAGTGAGCAGTTCTTC. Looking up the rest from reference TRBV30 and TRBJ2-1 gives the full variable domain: SQTIHQWPATLVQPVGSPLSLECTVEGTSNPNLYWYRQAAGRGLQLLFYSVGIGQISSEVPQNLSASRPQDRQFILSSKKLLLSDSGFYLCAWSVLSGRALSEQFFGPGTRLTVL.

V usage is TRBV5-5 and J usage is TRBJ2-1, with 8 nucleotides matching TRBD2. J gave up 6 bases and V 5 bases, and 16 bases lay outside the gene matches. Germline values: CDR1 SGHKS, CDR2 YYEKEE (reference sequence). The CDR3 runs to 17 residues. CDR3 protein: CASRRPLQGLGVNEQFF. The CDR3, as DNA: TGTGCCAGCAGAAGGCCCCTACAGGGACTAGGGGTCAATGAGCAGTTCTTC.